These 7 T cell receptor beta chains share one sample of origin, sequenced in a study of T cell changes during pregnancy in multiple sclerosis. The assay was immunoSEQ multiplex PCR, and TCRdb's table has in-frame clones only and misses some. The sample has about 60,000 clones; roughly 93% are singletons. Source: CD8+ T cells from peripheral blood mononuclear cells, taken in the second trimester of pregnancy. The receptors were gathered from a female donor with multiple sclerosis, enrolled in a pregnancy study.

The V call is TRBV6-5, the J call TRBJ1-3; the D is unclear. CDR3 length: 16 amino acids. V shed 0 bases and J shed 0 bases, with 9 bases lying between them. Germline assignment: CDR1 MNHEY and CDR2 SVGAGI. In nucleotides, the CDR3 is TGTGCCAGCAGTTACTCGGCTCCATTCTCTGGAAACACCATATATTTT. Amino acid sequence: CASSYSAPFSGNTIYF.

This rearrangement joins TRBV28 to TRBJ2-7; D may be TRBD2 (5 bases). CDR1 is MDHEN, CDR2 SYDVKM, per germline. V dropped 3 bases and J dropped 4 bases, with 16 bases sitting between them. This CDR3 is 15 amino acids long. The CDR3 coding sequence is TGTGCCAGCAGTTTGGACCTCACATCGGGGTACGAGCAGTACTTC. This encodes CASSLDLTSGYEQYF.

This chain joins TRBV9 and TRBJ2-3; the match to TRBD2 covers 8 bases. The trim removed 4 bases at V and 0 bases at J, leaving 10 bases unmatched. The CDR3 runs to 17 residues. Germline V lookup: CDR1 SGDLS, CDR2 YYNGEE. Written as DNA, the CDR3 is TGTGCCAGCAGCTCAGTGGCGGGGGGCCCTAGCACAGATACGCAGTATTTT. Translating it yields CASSSVAGGPSTDTQYF.

The V gene is TRBV25-1, the J gene TRBJ1-5; D call uncertain. The CDR3 has 14 amino acids. In germline, CDR1 is MGHDK, CDR2 SYGVNS. V dropped 0 bases and J dropped 4 bases, with 7 bases sitting between them. The CDR3 DNA reads as TGTGCCAGCAGTGAATATGGGAGTAATCAGCCCCAGCATTTT. Protein product: CASSEYGSNQPQHF. Filled out from reference TRBV25-1 and TRBJ1-5, the complete variable domain reads EADIYQTPRYLVIGTGKKITLECSQTMGHDKMYWYQQDPGMELHLIHYSYGVNSTEKGDLSSESTVSRIRTEHFPLTLESARPSHTSQYLCASSEYGSNQPQHFGDGTRLSIL.

The chain is built from TRBV7-6 and TRBJ1-4; the D is unclear. The germline V gene has CDR1 SGHVS and CDR2 FNYEAQ. This CDR3 is 14 amino acids long. Trimming shortened V by 2 bases and J by 8 bases, and 12 bases separated the two germline ends. Here the CDR3 DNA reads TGTGCCAGCAGCTTATTCCCGGCCGGGGAAAAACTGTTTTTT. Its protein product is CASSLFPAGEKLFF.

The rearrangement joins TRBV10-3 to TRBJ2-3; a weak D match, TRBD2 (6 bases). The V end was cut by 11 bases, the J end by 4 bases, with 19 bases between. The CDR3 extends over 14 amino acids. Germline-derived CDR1 and CDR2 are ENHRY and SYGVKD. CDR3 protein: CASVNGRVPDTQYF. As DNA, the CDR3 is TGTGCCTCCGTTAACGGGAGAGTCCCAGATACGCAGTATTTT.

A few counts support this clone. The rearrangement joins TRBV7-9 to TRBJ1-2; TRBD1 matches 9 bases. The CDR3 totals 13 residues. The V gene end was trimmed by 1 base and the J gene end by 7 bases; junction bases not matched to a gene: 1. Germline CDR1 and CDR2: SEHNR and FQNEAQ (reference sequence). CDR3 region: CASSLEDRGGYTF. As DNA, the CDR3 is TGTGCCAGCAGCTTAGAGGACAGGGGTGGCTACACCTTC.